Shown below are 6 T cell receptor beta chains from a single sample sequenced in a study of blood T cell repertoires in COVID-19. Method: immunoSEQ multiplex PCR; TCRdb's copy keeps in-frame clones and lacks some. The sample lists more than 300,000 clones; around nine tenths were seen once. What was sequenced was peripheral blood. The source is a woman aged 70-85 years with COVID-19, enrolled during active disease.

V gene TRBV9 combines with J gene TRBJ1-1; 12 bases line up with TRBD1. V shed 0 bases and J 4 bases; nucleotides not matched to a gene: 1. Germline-derived CDR1 and CDR2 are SGDLS and YYNGEE. The CDR3 covers 15 residues. The CDR3 DNA follows: TGTGCCAGCAGCGTAGAGGGACAGGGGGCCACTGAAGCTTTCTTT. This gives the protein CASSVEGQGATEAFF.

In DNA form, the CDR3 reads TGTGCCACCAGTGATTTAACAGGGGTGCCCGGGGAGCTGTTTTTT. Translation: CATSDLTGVPGELFF. The chain couples TRBV24-1 to TRBJ2-2; 7 bases agree with TRBD1. The CDR3 length is 15 residues. Losses at the gene ends were 1 base for V and 6 bases for J; bases not matched to a gene: 4. CDR1 KGHDR and CDR2 SFDVKD come from the germline V gene.

The chain is built from TRBV2 and TRBJ1-2, with 8 bases aligning to TRBD1. With V trimmed by 5 bases and J by 4 bases, 3 bases remained unmatched. Germline V gene lookup returns CDR1 SNHLY and CDR2 FYNNEI. This CDR3 is 13 amino acids long. The CDR3 spells CASSRTGSYGYTF. CDR3 nucleotides: TGTGCCAGCAGTAGGACAGGGAGCTATGGCTACACCTTC.

This chain links TRBV9 with TRBJ2-3; TRBD2 matches 8 bases. The V gene end was trimmed by 0 bases and the J gene end by 3 bases; junction bases not matched to a gene: 3. Germline loops: CDR1 SGDLS, CDR2 YYNGEE. The CDR3 extends over 15 amino acids. Here the CDR3 DNA reads TGTGCCAGCAGCGTAGCGGGGGGGACAACAGATACGCAGTATTTT. It yields the protein CASSVAGGTTDTQYF.

Only one count was recorded for this clone. The chain couples TRBV11-1 to TRBJ2-3; D gene uncertain. The V and J ends lost 5 bases and 9 bases respectively, with 9 bases between them. The CDR3 covers 11 residues. Germline loops: CDR1 SGHAT, CDR2 FQDESV (reference sequence). CDR3 coding DNA: TGTGCCAGCAGCGTCCAACGGACGCAGTATTTT. It codes for CASSVQRTQYF.

The V and J genes are TRBV6-5 and TRBJ1-6; the match to TRBD1 covers 7 bases. Germline trimming cut 5 bases from V and 7 bases from J; bases unmatched to any gene: 5. The germline gives CDR1 MNHEY, CDR2 SVGAGI. The CDR3 sequence is 14 residues long. The CDR3 sequence is CASSQQGPNSPLHF. For the CDR3, the DNA is TGTGCCAGCAGTCAACAGGGGCCCAATTCACCCCTCCACTTT.